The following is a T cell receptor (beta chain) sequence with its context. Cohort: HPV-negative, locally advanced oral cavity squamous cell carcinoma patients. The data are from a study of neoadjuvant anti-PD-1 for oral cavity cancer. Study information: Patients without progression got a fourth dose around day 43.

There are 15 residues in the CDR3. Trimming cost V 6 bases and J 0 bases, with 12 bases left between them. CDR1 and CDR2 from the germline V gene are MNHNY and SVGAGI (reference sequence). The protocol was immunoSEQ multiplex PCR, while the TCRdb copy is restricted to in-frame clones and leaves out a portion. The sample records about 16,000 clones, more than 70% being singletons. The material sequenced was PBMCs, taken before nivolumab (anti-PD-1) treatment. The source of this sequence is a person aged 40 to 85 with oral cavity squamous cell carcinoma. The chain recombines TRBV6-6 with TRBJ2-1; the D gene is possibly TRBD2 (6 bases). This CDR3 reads CASRAAGSSYNEQFF. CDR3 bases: TGTGCCAGCAGAGCCGCGGGGTCCTCCTACAATGAGCAGTTCTTC.